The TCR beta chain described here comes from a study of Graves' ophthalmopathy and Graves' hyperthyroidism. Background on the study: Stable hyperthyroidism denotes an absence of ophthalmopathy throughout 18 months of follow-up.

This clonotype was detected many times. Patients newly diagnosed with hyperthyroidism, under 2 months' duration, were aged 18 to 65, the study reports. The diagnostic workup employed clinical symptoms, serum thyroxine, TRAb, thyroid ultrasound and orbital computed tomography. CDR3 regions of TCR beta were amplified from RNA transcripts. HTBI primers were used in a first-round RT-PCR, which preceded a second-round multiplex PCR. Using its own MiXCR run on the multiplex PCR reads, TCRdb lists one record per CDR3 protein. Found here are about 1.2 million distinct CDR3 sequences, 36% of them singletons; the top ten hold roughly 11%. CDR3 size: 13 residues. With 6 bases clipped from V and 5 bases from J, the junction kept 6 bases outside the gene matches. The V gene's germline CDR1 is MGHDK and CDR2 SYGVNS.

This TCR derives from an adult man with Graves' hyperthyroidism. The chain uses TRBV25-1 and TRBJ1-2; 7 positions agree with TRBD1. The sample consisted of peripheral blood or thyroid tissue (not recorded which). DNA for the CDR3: TGTGCCAGCAGCGGGACAGCAAGATATGGCTACACCTTC. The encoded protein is CASSGTARYGYTF.